Listed below are T cell receptor beta chains from one sample, sequenced in a study of cytomegalovirus exposure and HLA in healthy donors. The protocol was immunoSEQ multiplex PCR, while the TCRdb copy is restricted to in-frame clones and leaves out a portion. The sample holds tens of thousands of clones. The specimen sequenced was PBMCs. The receptors shown here come from a man aged 50 to 60 in good health and CMV-seronegative. The CDR3 runs from the conserved cysteine through the conserved F or W. D genes are given only for firm matches.

>-|TRBV29-1|TRBJ2-2
CSVEVFGGRNTGELFF
TGCAGCGTTGAAGTTTTCGGAGGCAGAAACACCGGGGAGCTGTTTTTT
>-|TRBV18|TRBJ1-1
CASSPVTQGRTEAFF
TGTGCCAGCTCACCAGTGACTCAGGGGCGGACTGAAGCTTTCTTT
>-|TRBV28|TRBJ2-7
CASRYYEQYF
TGTGCCAGCAGGTATTACGAGCAGTACTTC
>TRBD1|TRBV19|TRBJ1-2
CASSIGDRIYGYTF
TGTGCCAGTAGTATTGGGGACAGAATCTATGGCTACACCTTC
>-|TRBV7-2|TRBJ2-2
CASVPWGAGELFF
TGTGCCAGCGTACCCTGGGGGGCCGGGGAGCTGTTTTTT
>TRBD1|TRBV4-2|TRBJ2-4
CASSSQTGGAISDIQYF
TGTGCCAGCAGCTCCCAGACAGGGGGCGCGATATCAGACATTCAGTACTTC
>-|TRBV28|TRBJ1-5
CASTNSNQPQHF
TGTGCCAGCACCAACTCTAATCAGCCCCAGCATTTT
>-|TRBV5-1|TRBJ1-1
CASSSASGTGGTEAFF
TGCGCCAGCAGCTCGGCCTCCGGGACGGGAGGGACTGAAGCTTTCTTT
>TRBD1|TRBV5-1|TRBJ1-2
CASTLQGARYGYTF
TGCGCCAGCACACTACAGGGGGCAAGGTATGGCTACACCTTC
>TRBD1|TRBV6-5|TRBJ1-1
CATLIGTAMNTEAFF
TGTGCCACCCTTATCGGGACAGCCATGAACACTGAAGCTTTCTTT
>-|TRBV28|TRBJ1-2
CASSPTDRYYGYTF
TGTGCCAGCAGTCCGACGGACAGATACTATGGCTACACCTTC
>-|TRBV5-6|TRBJ1-6
CASSFKVRWGASYNSPLHF
TGTGCCAGCAGCTTTAAGGTCCGCTGGGGAGCATCCTATAATTCACCCCTCCACTTT
>-|TRBV14|TRBJ1-5
CASSQCNRKVFLHF
TGTGCCAGCAGCCAATGCAACAGGAAGGTATTTCTGCATTTT
>-|TRBV28|TRBJ1-5
CASSLGGFQPQHF
TGTGCCAGCAGTTTAGGAGGGTTTCAGCCCCAGCATTTT
>TRBD1|TRBV19|TRBJ1-6
CASHRDRDSPLHF
TGTGCCAGCCACCGGGACAGAGATTCACCCCTCCACTTT
>-|TRBV18|TRBJ1-1
CASAPVTGPMNTEAFF
TGTGCCAGCGCACCTGTGACAGGTCCCATGAACACTGAAGCTTTCTTT
>-|TRBV4-3|TRBJ1-1
CASSQSGTGLGTEAFF
TGCGCCAGCAGCCAATCGGGTACAGGGTTGGGCACTGAAGCTTTCTTT
>TRBD1|TRBV15|TRBJ1-2
CATSRGRTGNYGYTF
TGTGCCACCAGCAGAGGCAGGACAGGAAACTATGGCTACACCTTC
>-|TRBV29-1|TRBJ1-1
CSVEDQGFNTEAFF
TGCAGCGTTGAAGATCAGGGATTTAACACTGAAGCTTTCTTT
>TRBD2|TRBV6-1|TRBJ2-5
CASSEWASGGAQETQYF
TGTGCCAGCAGTGAATGGGCTAGCGGGGGGGCTCAGGAGACCCAGTACTTC
>TRBD2|TRBV18|TRBJ2-1
CASSPRGDYSYNEQFF
TGTGCCAGCTCACCACGGGGGGACTACTCCTACAATGAGCAGTTCTTC
>TRBD1|TRBV19|TRBJ2-1
CASSTPPGQRYNEQFF
TGTGCCAGTAGTACCCCACCGGGACAGAGATACAATGAGCAGTTCTTC
>TRBD1|TRBV19|TRBJ1-5
CASRDRSGNQPQHF
TGTGCCAGCCGGGACAGGTCCGGCAATCAGCCCCAGCATTTT
>-|TRBV4-1|TRBJ2-7
CASSQQRKITKNPYEQYF
TGCGCCAGCAGCCAACAAAGGAAGATCACTAAGAACCCCTACGAGCAGTACTTC
>-|TRBV7-9|TRBJ1-5
CASSLGSYRTNQPQHF
TGTGCCAGCAGCTTAGGTAGTTACAGGACCAATCAGCCCCAGCATTTT
>TRBD2|TRBV10-3|TRBJ2-5
CAISDEGLAGGNQETQYF
TGTGCCATCAGTGACGAGGGACTAGCGGGGGGAAACCAAGAGACCCAGTACTTC
>-|TRBV7-9|TRBJ2-7
CASSLANLQYEQYF
TGTGCCAGCAGCTTAGCCAACTTGCAATACGAGCAGTACTTC
>-|TRBV19|TRBJ2-2
CASHQVTANTGELFF
TGTGCCAGTCACCAGGTGACAGCGAACACCGGGGAGCTGTTTTTT
>TRBD2|TRBV5-1|TRBJ2-7
CASSLEAGGPREQYF
TGCGCCAGCAGCTTGGAGGCGGGGGGGCCGAGGGAGCAGTACTTC
>-|TRBV2|TRBJ1-5
CASTDSYSNQPQHF
TGTGCCAGCACTGACAGTTATAGCAATCAGCCCCAGCATTTT
>-|TRBV6-5|TRBJ1-1
CASRLQGWETEAFF
TGTGCCAGCAGACTTCAAGGGTGGGAGACTGAAGCTTTCTTT
>-|TRBV4-2|TRBJ2-1
CASSQGAAGGNEQFF
TGTGCCAGCAGCCAGGGGGCGGCGGGTGGTAATGAGCAGTTCTTC
>-|TRBV29-1|TRBJ2-7
CSAGQFSHEQYF
TGCAGCGCCGGACAGTTCTCCCACGAGCAGTACTTC
>-|TRBV27|TRBJ2-7
CASSLAGGGGHEQYF
TGTGCCAGCAGTTTAGCTGGGGGCGGGGGCCACGAGCAGTACTTC
>TRBD1|TRBV7-2|TRBJ1-5
CASSPRPPTTGRQPQHF
TGTGCCAGCAGCCCACGCCCCCCCACGACAGGGAGGCAGCCCCAGCATTTT
>-|TRBV19|TRBJ1-5
CASKAFQGLNQPQHF
TGTGCCAGTAAGGCTTTTCAGGGGTTAAATCAGCCCCAGCATTTT
>TRBD2|TRBV19|TRBJ2-3
CASTKGRDSIDTQYF
TGTGCCAGTACTAAGGGGAGGGATAGCATAGATACGCAGTATTTT
>TRBD1|TRBV5-5|TRBJ1-2
CASKGGYYGYTF
TGTGCCAGCAAAGGGGGCTACTATGGCTACACCTTC
>TRBD2|TRBV6-5|TRBJ2-7
CASMDSGGYEQYF
TGTGCCAGCATGGACAGCGGGGGTTACGAGCAGTACTTC
>-|TRBV9|TRBJ1-5
CASSAGNQPQHF
TGTGCCAGCAGCGCCGGTAATCAGCCCCAGCATTTT
>-|TRBV6-4|TRBJ2-7
CASSEGGGSYEQYF
TGTGCCAGCAGTGAAGGGGGGGGGTCCTACGAGCAGTACTTC
>-|TRBV18|TRBJ2-5
CASSRGREETQYF
TGTGCCAGCTCGCGGGGCAGAGAAGAGACCCAGTACTTC
>TRBD1|TRBV27|TRBJ2-7
CASSLGGQGAYEQYF
TGTGCCAGCAGTTTAGGAGGACAGGGGGCTTACGAGCAGTACTTC
>-|TRBV6-1|TRBJ1-6
CASRSGLIHF
TGTGCCAGCAGGTCGGGACTGATACACTTT
>TRBD1|TRBV9|TRBJ1-3
CASSVTGVGNTIYF
TGTGCCAGCAGCGTTACAGGGGTGGGGAACACCATATATTTT
>-|TRBV9|TRBJ1-1
CASSVSWVGSTEAFF
TGTGCCAGCAGCGTATCCTGGGTGGGGAGCACTGAAGCTTTCTTT
>-|TRBV10-3|TRBJ2-1
CAITPREGGNEQFF
TGTGCCATCACCCCCCGAGAGGGGGGGAATGAGCAGTTCTTC
>TRBD2|TRBV11-1|TRBJ2-1
CASSSWTSGGGEQFF
TGTGCCAGCAGCTCCTGGACTAGCGGGGGGGGTGAGCAGTTCTTC
>-|TRBV25-1|TRBJ1-1
CASSESERGTEAFF
TGTGCCAGCAGTGAATCCGAAAGGGGAACTGAAGCTTTCTTT
>-|TRBV2|TRBJ1-3
CASSLSGIGRTIYF
TGTGCCAGCAGCCTTTCGGGAATCGGGCGTACCATATATTTT